This is a list of T cell receptor beta chains from one sample in a study of blood T cell repertoires in COVID-19. TCRdb's copy holds only in-frame clones and misses some; the assay was immunoSEQ multiplex PCR. The table lists around 200,000 clones, about 90% of them singletons. The specimen was peripheral blood. The origin of the receptors is a woman between 18 and 30 years old who had recovered from COVID-19. Both conserved end residues are part of each CDR3. The D gene is left open where the match is weak. Clone size is given for some rows only: seen once, a few or many times, or a class if the clone is expanded.

d_call	cdr3_length	clone_size	v_call	j_call	cdr3_nt	cdr3_aa
TRBD2	13	once	TRBV3-1/TRBV3-2	TRBJ2-3	TGTGCCAGCAGCCAATCTAGCGGGAGTGCGCAGTATTTT	CASSQSSGSAQYF
TRBD1	14	NA	TRBV7-2	TRBJ2-3	TGTGCCAGCAGCCGGGACAGGGGTACAGATACGCAGTATTTT	CASSRDRGTDTQYF
NA	13	NA	TRBV6-4	TRBJ2-2	TGTGCCAGCAGTGACTCCGACACCGGGGAGCTGTTTTTT	CASSDSDTGELFF
NA	12	NA	TRBV7-3	TRBJ2-2	TGTGCCAGCAGCTTATTTCTCGGGGAGCTGTTTTTT	CASSLFLGELFF
TRBD1	16	once	TRBV6-6	TRBJ1-6	TGTGCCAGCAGTACTCCGGGACAGGGGGCGAGTTCACCCCTCCACTTT	CASSTPGQGASSPLHF
NA	14	NA	TRBV3-1/TRBV3-2	TRBJ2-3	TGTGCCAGCAGCCAACGGACTCTCACAGATACGCAGTATTTT	CASSQRTLTDTQYF
TRBD2	17	NA	TRBV5-5	TRBJ2-5	TGTGCCAGCAGCTTGAGGGGACTAGCGGGAGGGAGAGAGACCCAGTACTTC	CASSLRGLAGGRETQYF
TRBD1	17	NA	TRBV7-2	TRBJ1-6	TGTGCCAGCAGCTTCTATAGGGGACAGTCAGATAATTCACCCCTCCACTTT	CASSFYRGQSDNSPLHF
TRBD1	15	NA	TRBV6-5	TRBJ1-6	TGTGCCAGCAGTTACCAGGACAGGGAATACTCACCCCTCCACTTT	CASSYQDREYSPLHF
TRBD1	16	NA	TRBV7-2	TRBJ1-1	TGTGCCAGCAGCCCTTTCCGGGACAGGGACGACACTGAAGCTTTCTTT	CASSPFRDRDDTEAFF
NA	12	NA	TRBV9	TRBJ1-2	TGTGCCAGCAGCGTTGGAGGTGAAGGCTACACCTTC	CASSVGGEGYTF
TRBD1	16	NA	TRBV24-1	TRBJ1-1	TGTGCCACCAGGGAGGGGCCAGGGGGCGAGAACACTGAAGCTTTCTTT	CATREGPGGENTEAFF
NA	13	NA	TRBV9	TRBJ2-7	TGTGCCAGCAGCGCCGGGATTTTTGACGAGCAGTACTTC	CASSAGIFDEQYF
TRBD1	14	NA	TRBV2	TRBJ2-3	TGTGCCAGCAGCCCGACAGGGTTGAGAGATACGCAGTATTTT	CASSPTGLRDTQYF
NA	16	NA	TRBV27	TRBJ2-1	TGTGCCAGCAGTTTATTACAGGGCAGATCCTACAATGAGCAGTTCTTC	CASSLLQGRSYNEQFF
TRBD1	15	NA	TRBV5-1	TRBJ1-4	TGCGCCAGCAGCTTGGATGGGACAGGGGTCGGAAAACTGTTTTTT	CASSLDGTGVGKLFF
TRBD2	14	NA	TRBV27	TRBJ2-3	TGTGCCAGCAGTTTAGCGGGAGACCAAGGTACGCAGTATTTT	CASSLAGDQGTQYF
NA	17	NA	TRBV27	TRBJ1-4	TGTGCCAGCAGTCCGCGGACCACAGGGATAACGAATGAAAAACTGTTTTTT	CASSPRTTGITNEKLFF
TRBD1	11	NA	TRBV20-1	TRBJ1-2	TGCAGTGCTAGGGACAGGTGGGACTACACCTTC	CSARDRWDYTF
TRBD2	15	NA	TRBV7-9	TRBJ2-7	TGTGCCAGCAGCTTAGTAGCGGGACCCCTCGGGGAGCAGTACTTC	CASSLVAGPLGEQYF
NA	15	NA	TRBV9	TRBJ2-1	TGTGCCAGCAGCCCGGAGGGGGCAACCTACAATGAGCAGTTCTTC	CASSPEGATYNEQFF